One sample yielded the 7 T cell receptor beta chains listed below, sequenced in a study of lymphopenia after photon versus proton radiotherapy. The table came from immunoSEQ multiplex PCR; TCRdb's copy has only in-frame clones and leaves some out. This table has tens of thousands of clones, 94% appearing once. Source: peripheral blood, taken from a patient treated with photon-based radiotherapy. These TCRs come from a woman in her fifties or sixties with cholangiocarcinoma.

The V gene is TRBV10-3, the J gene TRBJ2-7, with 8 bases matching TRBD1. Germline CDR1 reads ENHRY; CDR2 reads SYGVKD. The length of the CDR3 is 13 residues. J gave up 1 base and V 10 bases, and 6 bases lay outside the gene matches. The CDR3 DNA follows: TGTGCCACAACAGGGGGAATTTCCTACGAGCAGTACTTC. This gives the protein CATTGGISYEQYF.

J is TRBJ1-1 and V is TRBV29-1; the D is unclear. CDR3 size: 14 residues. Germline CDR1 reads SQVTM; CDR2 reads ANQGSEA. Trimming pared 4 bases from V and 0 bases from J, leaving 12 bases between. DNA of the CDR3: TGCAGCGTTGTGGACGGACTGATGAACACTGAAGCTTTCTTT. This sequence encodes CSVVDGLMNTEAFF. Together with reference TRBV29-1 and TRBJ1-1, the CDR3 gives the full variable domain: SAVISQKPSRDICQRGTSLTIQCQVDSQVTMMFWYRQQPGQSLTLIATANQGSEATYESGFVIDKFPISRPNLTFSTLTVSNMSPEDSSIYLCSVVDGLMNTEAFFGQGTRLTVV.

The chain employs TRBV7-8 and TRBJ1-2, with D tentatively TRBD1 (5 bases). V gave up 1 base and J gave up 4 bases, with 19 bases separating them. Looked up from germline, CDR1 is SGHVS and CDR2 is FQNEAQ. The CDR3 runs to 17 residues. In DNA, the CDR3 is TGTGCCAGCAGCTTAGGAGTGGCTGGGGACGGTTCCTATGGCTACACCTTC. It specifies CASSLGVAGDGSYGYTF. Looking up the rest from reference TRBV7-8 and TRBJ1-2 gives the full variable domain: GAGVSQSPRYKVAKRGQDVALRCDPISGHVSLFWYQQALGQGPEFLTYFQNEAQLDKSGLPSDRFFAERPEGSVSTLKIQRTQQEDSAVYLCASSLGVAGDGSYGYTFGSGTRLTVV.

The rearrangement joins TRBV7-2 to TRBJ1-1, with 8 bases that match TRBD1. With V trimmed by 5 bases and J by 6 bases, 5 bases remained unmatched. The CDR3 spans 13 residues. Per germline, CDR1 SGHTA and CDR2 FQGNSA. CDR3 coding DNA: TGTGCCAGCAGCCCGGACAGGGTCTCTGAAGCTTTCTTT. Translation: CASSPDRVSEAFF. Combining the CDR3 with reference TRBV7-2 and TRBJ1-1 gives the whole variable domain GAGVSQSPSNKVTEKGKDVELRCDPISGHTALYWYRQSLGQGLEFLIYFQGNSAPDKSGLPSDRFSAERTGGSVSTLTIQRTQQEDSAVYLCASSPDRVSEAFFGQGTRLTVV.

The chain is built from TRBV7-2 and TRBJ2-7, with TRBD2 matching 8 bases. With 6 bases clipped from V and 6 bases from J, the junction kept 7 bases outside the gene matches. CDR1 is SGHTA, CDR2 FQGNSA, per germline. The CDR3 runs 13 residues. The CDR3 loop reads CASSGGLVSEQYF. In DNA, the CDR3 is TGTGCCAGCAGTGGGGGACTAGTCAGCGAGCAGTACTTC.

The chain couples TRBV6-1 to TRBJ1-2; 9 bases agree with TRBD1. From germline, CDR1 is MNHNS and CDR2 SASEGT. V was clipped by 4 bases and J by 2 bases; unmatched bases: 8. CDR3 length equals 16 residues. The CDR3 bases are TGTGCCAGCAGTGGGGGCGGGACAGGGAGGAACTATGGCTACACCTTC. This sequence encodes CASSGGGTGRNYGYTF.

V usage is TRBV5-5 and J usage is TRBJ2-5; 7 bases are shared with TRBD1. Germline CDR1 SGHKS, CDR2 YYEKEE (reference sequence). The CDR3 loop spans 16 amino acids. V was clipped by 2 bases and J by 3 bases; unmatched bases: 10. The CDR3 spells CASSFRVGQHEETQYF. CDR3 DNA: TGTGCCAGCAGCTTTCGGGTGGGACAGCACGAAGAGACCCAGTACTTC.